This entry is about one TCR beta chain. This sample is drawn from a study of CD8 T cells in Susac syndrome. The authors sequenced TCR beta from blood CD8+ and CD4+ T cells. Reverse transcription of about 0.45 to 1 ug RNA was performed with random hexamers. An immunoSEQ multiplex PCR amplified TCR beta CDR3 over 54 Vbeta and 13 Jbeta. A single record per CDR3 protein comes from TCRdb applying MiXCR to the immunoSEQ multiplex PCR reads. The sample lists about 60,000 distinct CDR3 sequences; roughly nine tenths were seen once. The germline V gene has CDR1 SQVTM and CDR2 ANQGSEA. Trimming cost V 5 bases and J 3 bases, with 13 bases left between them. The CDR3 totals 13 residues.

Sequenced sample: CD8+ T cells from PBMCs. The clonotype was recovered from a human donor in good health. This chain links TRBV29-1 with TRBJ1-2; D might be TRBD1 (6 bases). CDR3 protein: CSVQLQGDYGYTF. CDR3 nucleotide sequence: TGCAGCGTTCAGCTACAGGGAGACTATGGCTACACCTTC.